This TCR beta chain comes out of a study of cytomegalovirus exposure and HLA in healthy donors. Regarding the study as a whole: Prior analysis indicated that the majority of TCR beta V segments exhibited productivity approximately 90% or approximately 30% of the time. Through in vitro validation, three CMV-associated chains were shown to be specific for CMV antigens. Within the data, a cluster of highly shared sequence variants was likely a sequencing artifact.

Donors had nominal health at sampling but likely had unrecorded immune exposures. On this clone: Its antigen remains unknown. A junction end diverges from the germline sequence, so it may reflect a read error.

In germline, CDR1 is MDHEN, CDR2 SYDVKM. The CDR3 runs 14 residues. PCR involved 60 Vbeta and 13 Jbeta primers. Libraries were prepared by immunoSEQ multiplex PCR; TCRdb keeps only in-frame clonotypes and omits some of them. This sample carries roughly 130,000 clones, approximately 61% of them seen once, and the ten largest clones take over 1.5%. This clonotype was sampled from a man aged 25 to 45 in good health and CMV-seropositive. Sequencing was carried out using PBMCs. This chain connects TRBV28 to TRBJ2-2; 9 bases line up with TRBD2. The CDR3 nucleotides are TGTGCCGGCAGACTAGCGGCGAACACCGGGGAGCTGTTTTTT. This translates into CAGRLAANTGELFF.